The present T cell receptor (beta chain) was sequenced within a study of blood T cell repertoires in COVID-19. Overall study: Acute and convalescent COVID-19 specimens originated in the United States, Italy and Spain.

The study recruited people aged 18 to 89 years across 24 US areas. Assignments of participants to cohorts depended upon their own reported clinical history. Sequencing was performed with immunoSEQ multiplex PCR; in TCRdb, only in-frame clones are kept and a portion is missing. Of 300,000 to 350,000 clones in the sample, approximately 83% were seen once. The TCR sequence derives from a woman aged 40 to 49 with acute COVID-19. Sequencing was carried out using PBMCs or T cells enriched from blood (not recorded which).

This CDR3 reads CASRVGATEAFF. DNA of the CDR3: TGTGCCAGCCGGGTGGGGGCGACTGAAGCTTTCTTT. J is TRBJ1-1 and V is TRBV12-3 or TRBV12-4; the D gene is possibly TRBD1 (6 bases). V was cut by 8 bases and J by 5 bases, with 12 bases left in between. This CDR3 spans 12 amino acids.